This entry lists 13 T cell receptor beta chains sequenced from one sample in a study of human T cells and chemical hapten exposure. As for time point: pre-sensitization, week 0. The treatment: therapeutic diphenylcyclopropenone sensitization with weekly scalp DPC. TCRdb re-derived calls from the RACE reads in MiXCR, one entry per CDR3 protein. The sample lists some 300,000 distinct CDR3 sequences, around 5.5% occurring once. This specimen consisted of whole blood, obtained in connection with sensitization to the hapten diphenylcyclopropenone (DPC). The receptors were gathered from a woman aged 18-29 years with alopecia areata. Some clones in this sample may be carry-over from other donors' samples.

The chain joins TRBV10-3 to TRBJ2-3, with 11 bases that match TRBD1. CDR3 size: 14 residues. Germline V gene data show CDR1 as ENHRY and CDR2 as SYGVKD. V trimming: 8 bases; J trimming: 3 bases; junction bases outside the gene matches: 4. The CDR3 DNA sequence: TGTGCCATCGGGACAGGGGGGAAAACAGATACGCAGTATTTT. Translated, it gives CAIGTGGKTDTQYF.

This clonotype showed up many times. This chain links TRBV6-2 or TRBV6-3 with TRBJ2-1; no reliable D call. V was clipped by 3 bases and J by 10 bases, with 10 bases between them. Germline CDR1 is MNHEY and CDR2 is SVGEGT. This CDR3 is built from 12 residues. The CDR3: CASSYTRIEQFF. The CDR3, as DNA: TGTGCCAGCAGTTATACTCGGATCGAGCAGTTCTTC.

In its sample, this clonotype was seen a few times. This chain connects TRBV20-1 to TRBJ1-5; weak D call: TRBD1 (6 bases). This CDR3 contains 15 residues. V was clipped by 1 base and J by 1 base, with 11 bases between them. Per the germline V gene, CDR1 is DFQATT and CDR2 is SNEGSKA (reference sequence). The CDR3 bases are TGCAGTGCTAGAGGGGGGCCCGGGAGCAATCAGCCCCAGCATTTT. It codes for CSARGGPGSNQPQHF.

This clonotype has just a few counts. The J gene is TRBJ2-2, the V gene TRBV20-1; possible D gene TRBD2, 7 bases. Germline V lookup: CDR1 DFQATT, CDR2 SNEGSKA (reference sequence). V lost 1 base to trimming and J lost 7 bases, with 16 bases between them. There are 15 residues in the CDR3. As DNA, the CDR3 is TGCAGTGCTAGAGGCCGCGGGGGCCACGTCGGGGAGCTGTTTTTT. Protein sequence: CSARGRGGHVGELFF.

As regards this clonotype: Possible read error: a much larger clone is one base away. The chain employs TRBV7-9 and TRBJ2-3; 7 positions match TRBD2. Germline V gene sequence: CDR1 SEHNR, CDR2 FQNEAQ (reference sequence). J lost 0 bases, V lost 3 bases, and 3 bases had no gene match. The CDR3 loop spans 15 amino acids. The CDR3 sequence: CASSFDGGSTDTQYF. CDR3 bases: TGTGCCAGCAGCTTTGACGGGGGGAGCACAGATACGCAGTATTTT.

CDR3: CASSPQAEPRNGYTF. CDR3 nucleotide sequence: TGCGCCAGCAGCCCGCAGGCCGAACCCCGAAATGGCTACACCTTC. V usage is TRBV4-3 and J usage is TRBJ1-2; D remains ambiguous. Trimming removed 4 bases at V and 6 bases at J, with 18 bases between. The CDR3 has 15 residues. Germline V gene sequence: CDR1 LGHNA, CDR2 YSLEER.

This clonotype showed up just a few times. The rearrangement joins TRBV4-1 to TRBJ1-1; a possible D gene is TRBD1 (5 bases). Germline V gene data show CDR1 as MGHRA and CDR2 as YSYEKL. CDR3 length equals 17 residues. Trimming took 1 base from V and 5 from J, leaving 20 bases between them. The CDR3 sequence is CASSQVAVVGGKTEAFF. CDR3 sequence (DNA): TGCGCCAGCAGCCAAGTTGCCGTGGTTGGGGGGAAAACTGAAGCTTTCTTT.

V and J are TRBV29-1 and TRBJ2-7; TRBD2 matches at 10 bases. The germline gives CDR1 SQVTM, CDR2 ANQGSEA. This CDR3 is 12 amino acids long. The trim removed 6 bases at V and 6 bases at J, leaving 5 bases unmatched. The CDR3 DNA follows: TGCAGCGTCCAAGCGGGGGGGCGCGAGCAGTACTTC. Translated, it gives CSVQAGGREQYF.

There are a few counts of this clonotype. The CDR3 is CASSASPIANYGYTF. In DNA form, the CDR3 reads TGTGCCAGCAGCGCCAGTCCAATCGCTAACTATGGCTACACCTTC. The J gene is TRBJ1-2, the V gene TRBV9; no definite D call. This CDR3 spans 15 amino acids. V dropped 3 bases and J dropped 0 bases, with 12 bases sitting between them. The V gene's germline CDR1 is SGDLS and CDR2 YYNGEE.

This clonotype turned up a few times. The CDR3 loop reads CASSFRPTGEDEQYF. CDR3 sequence (DNA): TGCGCCAGCAGCTTCCGACCGACAGGGGAGGACGAGCAGTACTTC. V gene TRBV4-1 combines with J gene TRBJ2-7; TRBD1 matches 8 bases. V lost 5 bases and J lost 5; bases outside the gene matches: 11. CDR1 MGHRA and CDR2 YSYEKL come from the germline V gene. The CDR3 totals 15 residues.

V usage is TRBV7-2 and J usage is TRBJ2-3; maybe TRBD2 (6 bases). Germline lookup yields CDR1 SGHTA and CDR2 FQGNSA. The V end was cut by 1 base, the J end by 8 bases, with 10 bases between. CDR3 size: 13 residues. The CDR3 coding sequence is TGTGCCAGCAGCTTAGGGACCGGGGGTACGCAGTATTTT. This sequence encodes CASSLGTGGTQYF.

Ten or more counts support this clonotype. V is TRBV6-2 or TRBV6-3 and J is TRBJ1-1, with unresolved D. The ends were cut back, 5 bases at V and 6 bases at J, with 19 bases in the middle. Germline V gene lookup returns CDR1 MNHEY and CDR2 SVGEGT. CDR3 size: 15 residues. The CDR3 sequence is CASSPTGRSSSEAFF. CDR3 sequence (DNA): TGTGCCAGCAGTCCCACTGGACGAAGTTCCTCTGAAGCTTTCTTT.

Only one count was recorded for this clonotype. This sequence joins TRBV6-5 and TRBJ2-1; D is unclear. Germline V gene sequence: CDR1 MNHEY, CDR2 SVGAGI. The CDR3 extends over 14 amino acids. Trimming left V 9 bases short and J 2 bases short, with 14 bases between. The CDR3 sequence: CASKPGLAYNEQFF. DNA for the CDR3: TGTGCCAGTAAACCCGGTCTCGCCTACAATGAGCAGTTCTTC.